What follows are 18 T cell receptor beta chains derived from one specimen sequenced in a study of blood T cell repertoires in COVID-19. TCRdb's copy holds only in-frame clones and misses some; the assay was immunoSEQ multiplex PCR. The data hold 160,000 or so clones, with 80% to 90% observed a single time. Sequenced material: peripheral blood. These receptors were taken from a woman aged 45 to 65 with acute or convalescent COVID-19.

The CDR3 spells CASTRGLATEAFF. The CDR3 coding sequence is TGCGCCAGCACTCGGGGTTTGGCCACTGAAGCTTTCTTT. This chain uses TRBV4-1 with TRBJ1-1; D not certain. The V and J ends lost 7 bases and 4 bases respectively, with 13 bases between them. This CDR3 has 13 residues. The germline CDR1 and CDR2 sequences are MGHRA and YSYEKL.

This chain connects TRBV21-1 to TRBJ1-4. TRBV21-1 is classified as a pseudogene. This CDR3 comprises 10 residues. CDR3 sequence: CASRRGELFF. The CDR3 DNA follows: TGTGCCAGCAGACGGGGGGAACTGTTTTTT.

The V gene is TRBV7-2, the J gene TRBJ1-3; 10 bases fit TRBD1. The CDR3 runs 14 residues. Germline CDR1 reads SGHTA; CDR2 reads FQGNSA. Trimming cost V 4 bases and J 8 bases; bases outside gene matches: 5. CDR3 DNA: TGTGCCAGCAGCTACCGGGACAGGGGTTACACCATATATTTT. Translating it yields CASSYRDRGYTIYF.

Written as DNA, the CDR3 is TGTGCCAGTACAGGGATCACTGAAGCTTTCTTT. Translating gives CASTGITEAFF. The rearrangement links TRBV19 to TRBJ1-1, with D tentatively TRBD1 (5 bases). The germline V gene encodes CDR1 LNHDA and CDR2 SQIVND (reference sequence). The CDR3 consists of 11 residues. Trimming pared 7 bases from V and 4 bases from J, leaving 7 bases between. Full variable domain (missing parts from reference TRBV19 and TRBJ1-1): DGGITQSPKYLFRKEGQNVTLSCEQNLNHDAMYWYRQDPGQGLRLIYYSQIVNDFQKGDIAEGYSVSREKKESFPLTVTSAQKNPTAFYLCASTGITEAFFGQGTRLTVV.

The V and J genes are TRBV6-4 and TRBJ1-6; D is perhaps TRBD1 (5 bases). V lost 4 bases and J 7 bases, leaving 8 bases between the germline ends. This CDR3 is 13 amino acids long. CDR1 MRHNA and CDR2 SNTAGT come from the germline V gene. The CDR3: CASSATVNSPLHF. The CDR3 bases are TGTGCCAGCAGTGCGACAGTGAATTCACCCCTCCACTTT.

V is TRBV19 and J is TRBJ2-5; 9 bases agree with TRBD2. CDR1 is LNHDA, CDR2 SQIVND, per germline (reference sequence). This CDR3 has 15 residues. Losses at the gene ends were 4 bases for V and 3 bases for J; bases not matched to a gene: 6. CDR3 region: CASSKGLAYEETQYF. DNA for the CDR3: TGTGCCAGTAGTAAGGGACTAGCCTACGAAGAGACCCAGTACTTC.

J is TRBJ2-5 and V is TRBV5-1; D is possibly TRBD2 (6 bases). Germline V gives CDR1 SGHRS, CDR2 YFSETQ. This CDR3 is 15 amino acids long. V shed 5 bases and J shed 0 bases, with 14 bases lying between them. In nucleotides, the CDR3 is TGCGCCAGCAGGTTCAGGGCGGGAAACCAAGAGACCCAGTACTTC. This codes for CASRFRAGNQETQYF.

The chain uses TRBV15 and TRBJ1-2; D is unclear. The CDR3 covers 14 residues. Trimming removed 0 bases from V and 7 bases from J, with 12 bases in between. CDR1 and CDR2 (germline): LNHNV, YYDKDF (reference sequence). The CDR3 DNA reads TGTGCCACCAGCAGAGATAATCGGGATTCTGGCTACACCTTC. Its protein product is CATSRDNRDSGYTF.

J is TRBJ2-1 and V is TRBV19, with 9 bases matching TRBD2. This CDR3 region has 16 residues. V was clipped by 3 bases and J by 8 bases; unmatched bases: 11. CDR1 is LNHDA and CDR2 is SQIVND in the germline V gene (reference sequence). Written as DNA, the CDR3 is TGTGCCAGTAGTATCCCTTTGGGTAGCGGGGGCGATGAGCAGTTCTTC. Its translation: CASSIPLGSGGDEQFF.

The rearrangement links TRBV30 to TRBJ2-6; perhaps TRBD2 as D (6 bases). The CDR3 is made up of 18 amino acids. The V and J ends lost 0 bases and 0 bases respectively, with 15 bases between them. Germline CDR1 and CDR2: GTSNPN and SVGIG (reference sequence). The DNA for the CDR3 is TGTGCCTGGAGTGTACGGGGGAAATGGGGCTCTGGGGCCAACGTCCTGACTTTC. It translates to CAWSVRGKWGSGANVLTF.

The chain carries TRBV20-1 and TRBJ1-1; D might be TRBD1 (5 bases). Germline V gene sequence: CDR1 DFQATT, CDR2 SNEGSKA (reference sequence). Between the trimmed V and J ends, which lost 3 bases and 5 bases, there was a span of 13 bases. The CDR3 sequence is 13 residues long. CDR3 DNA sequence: TGCAGTGCTAGTTCGGCAGGGAGGACTGAAGCTTTCTTT. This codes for CSASSAGRTEAFF.

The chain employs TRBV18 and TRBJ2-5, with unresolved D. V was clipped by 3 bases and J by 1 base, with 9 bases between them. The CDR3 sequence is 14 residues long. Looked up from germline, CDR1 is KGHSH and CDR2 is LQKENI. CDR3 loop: CASSPAYTQETQYF. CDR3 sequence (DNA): TGTGCCAGCTCACCCGCATACACCCAAGAGACCCAGTACTTC.

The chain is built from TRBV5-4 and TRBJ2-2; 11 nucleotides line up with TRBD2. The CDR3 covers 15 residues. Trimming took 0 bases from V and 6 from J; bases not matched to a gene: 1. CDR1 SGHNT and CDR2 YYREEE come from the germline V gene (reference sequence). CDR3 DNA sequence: TGTGCCAGCAGCTTGGGGACTAGCGGGTCCGGGGAGCTGTTTTTT. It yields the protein CASSLGTSGSGELFF.

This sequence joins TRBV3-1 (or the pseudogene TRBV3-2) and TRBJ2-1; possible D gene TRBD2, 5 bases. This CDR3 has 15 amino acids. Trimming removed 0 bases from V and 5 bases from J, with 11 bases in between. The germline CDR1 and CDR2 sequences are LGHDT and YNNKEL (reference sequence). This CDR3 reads CASSQDLGLNNEQFF. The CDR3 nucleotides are TGTGCCAGCAGCCAAGATCTTGGACTTAACAATGAGCAGTTCTTC.

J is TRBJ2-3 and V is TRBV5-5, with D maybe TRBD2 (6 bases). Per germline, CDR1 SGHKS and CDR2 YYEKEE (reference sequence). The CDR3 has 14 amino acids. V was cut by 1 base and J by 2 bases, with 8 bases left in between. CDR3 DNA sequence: TGTGCCAGCAGCTTGCGGACTACCACAGATACGCAGTATTTT. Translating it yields CASSLRTTTDTQYF.

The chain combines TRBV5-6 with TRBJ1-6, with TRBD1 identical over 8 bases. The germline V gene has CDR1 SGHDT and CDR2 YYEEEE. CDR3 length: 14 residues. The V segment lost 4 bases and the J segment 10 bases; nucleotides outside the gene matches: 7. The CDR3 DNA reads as TGTGCCAGCAGCCTCGGACAGGGCTTATCACCCCTCCACTTT. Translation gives CASSLGQGLSPLHF.

CDR3 sequence: CASSVVSGGKGDTQYF. The CDR3 DNA reads TGTGCCAGCAGCGTAGTTAGCGGGGGCAAGGGAGATACGCAGTATTTT. The rearrangement joins TRBV9 to TRBJ2-3; 9 bases are shared with TRBD2. The CDR3 has 16 amino acids. V gave up 0 bases and J gave up 5 bases; unmatched junction bases: 7. Germline CDR1 SGDLS, CDR2 YYNGEE. Filled out from reference TRBV9 and TRBJ2-3, the complete variable domain reads DSGVTQTPKHLITATGQRVTLRCSPRSGDLSVYWYQQSLDQGLQFLIQYYNGEERAKGNILERFSAQQFPDLHSELNLSSLELGDSALYFCASSVVSGGKGDTQYFGPGTRLTVL.

CDR3 protein: CASSLAPSGGFRETQYF. In nucleotides, the CDR3 is TGTGCCAGCAGCTTGGCCCCTAGCGGGGGGTTCAGAGAGACCCAGTACTTC. The V and J genes are TRBV5-4 and TRBJ2-5; TRBD2 aligns across 11 bases. The germline CDR1 and CDR2 sequences are SGHNT and YYREEE (reference sequence). Germline trimming cut 0 bases from V and 4 bases from J; bases unmatched to any gene: 8. This CDR3 spans 17 amino acids.